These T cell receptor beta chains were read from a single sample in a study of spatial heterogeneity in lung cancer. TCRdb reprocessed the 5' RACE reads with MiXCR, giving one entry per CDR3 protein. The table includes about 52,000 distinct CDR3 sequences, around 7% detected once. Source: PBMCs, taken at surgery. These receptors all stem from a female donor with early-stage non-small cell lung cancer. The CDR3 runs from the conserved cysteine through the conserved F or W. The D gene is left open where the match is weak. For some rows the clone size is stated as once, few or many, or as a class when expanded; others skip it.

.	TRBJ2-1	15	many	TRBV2	CASSLTGNSYNEQFF	TGTGCCAGCAGTCTCACAGGGAACTCCTACAATGAGCAGTTCTTC
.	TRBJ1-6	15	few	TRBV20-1	CSAREGGGRGAPLHF	TGCAGTGCTAGAGAAGGTGGGGGGCGAGGTGCACCCCTCCACTTT
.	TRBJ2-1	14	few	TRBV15	CATSRVQGYNEQFF	TGTGCCACCAGCAGAGTCCAGGGTTACAATGAGCAGTTCTTC
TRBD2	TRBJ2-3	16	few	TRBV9	CASSSTSGVNTDTQYF	TGTGCCAGCAGCTCAACTAGCGGGGTCAACACAGATACGCAGTATTTT
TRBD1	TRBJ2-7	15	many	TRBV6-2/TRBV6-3	CASSYSGQGPYEQYF	TGTGCCAGCAGTTACTCGGGACAGGGCCCCTACGAGCAGTACTTC
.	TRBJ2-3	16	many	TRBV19	CASMKAVHASTDTQYF	TGTGCCAGTATGAAGGCCGTCCACGCGAGCACAGATACGCAGTATTTT
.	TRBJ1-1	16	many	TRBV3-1	CASSALKGQGNTEAFF	TGTGCCAGCAGCGCACTTAAGGGTCAGGGGAACACTGAAGCTTTCTTT
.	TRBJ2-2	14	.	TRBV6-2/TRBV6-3	CASIKDGYTGELFF	TGTGCCAGCATCAAGGACGGATACACCGGGGAGCTGTTTTTT
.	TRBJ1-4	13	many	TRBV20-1	CSAREQLGEKLFF	TGCAGTGCTAGGGAACAGTTGGGCGAAAAACTGTTTTTT
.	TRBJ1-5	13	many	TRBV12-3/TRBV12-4	CASRRDANQPQHF	TGTGCCAGCAGACGGGATGCGAATCAGCCCCAGCATTTT
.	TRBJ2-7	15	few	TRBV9	CASSVGGGGRTPQYF	TGTGCCAGCAGCGTAGGAGGAGGGGGACGGACTCCGCAGTACTTC
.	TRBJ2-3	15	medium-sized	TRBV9	CAPHSGRPPTDTQYF	TGTGCCCCTCACTCGGGCCGCCCTCCCACAGATACGCAGTATTTT
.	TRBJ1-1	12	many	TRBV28	CASSLIRGEAFF	TGTGCCAGCAGTTTGATTCGAGGTGAAGCTTTCTTT
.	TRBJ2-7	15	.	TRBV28	CASRGLGTVAYEQYF	TGTGCCAGCAGGGGCCTTGGGACGGTAGCCTACGAGCAGTACTTC
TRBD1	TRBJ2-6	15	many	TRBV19	CASRRRQGEANVLTF	TGTGCCAGTAGACGAAGACAGGGTGAGGCCAACGTCCTGACTTTC
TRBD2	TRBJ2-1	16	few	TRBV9	CASSAGSGGARNEQFF	TGTGCCAGCAGCGCCGGTAGCGGGGGGGCGCGGAATGAGCAGTTCTTC
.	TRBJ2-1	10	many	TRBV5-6	CASSGLITFF	TGTGCCAGCAGCGGACTAATAACGTTCTTC
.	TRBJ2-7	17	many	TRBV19	CASSRIESAGGAYEQYF	TGTGCCAGTAGTAGGATAGAGAGTGCCGGAGGGGCCTACGAGCAGTACTTC
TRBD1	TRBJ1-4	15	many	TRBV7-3	CASSPSGGQNEKLFF	TGTGCCAGCAGCCCGTCCGGGGGACAGAATGAAAAACTGTTTTTT
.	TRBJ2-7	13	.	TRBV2	CASSLELSYEQYF	TGTGCCAGCAGTCTTGAGTTATCCTACGAGCAGTACTTC
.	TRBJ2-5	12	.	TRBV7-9	CASSSTVETQYF	TGTGCCAGCAGCTCGACAGTAGAGACCCAGTACTTC
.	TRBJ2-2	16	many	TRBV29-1	CSVEGVAGTNTGELFF	TGCAGCGTTGAAGGAGTTGCCGGGACTAACACCGGGGAGCTGTTTTTT
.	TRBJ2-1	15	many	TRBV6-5	CASSADRGSYNEQFF	TGTGCCAGCAGTGCAGATCGGGGCAGCTACAATGAGCAGTTCTTC
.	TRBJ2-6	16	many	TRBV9	CASSARDRTGANVLTF	TGTGCCAGCAGCGCCCGCGACAGAACTGGGGCCAACGTCCTGACTTTC
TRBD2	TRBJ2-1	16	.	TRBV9	CASSVGTSGYYNEQFF	TGTGCCAGCAGCGTAGGAACTAGCGGATACTACAATGAGCAGTTCTTC
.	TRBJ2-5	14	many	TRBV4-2	CASSQERAQETQYF	TGTGCCAGCAGCCAAGAGAGGGCGCAGGAGACCCAGTACTTC
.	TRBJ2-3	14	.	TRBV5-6	CASSKSPGSDTQYF	TGTGCCAGCAGCAAATCGCCAGGCTCAGATACGCAGTATTTT
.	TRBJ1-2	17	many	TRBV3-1	CASSQWGASQINYGYTF	TGTGCCAGCAGCCAATGGGGGGCCTCTCAAATAAACTATGGCTACACCTTC
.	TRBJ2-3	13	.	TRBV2	CASSGEEADTQYF	TGTGCCAGCAGTGGGGAGGAGGCAGATACGCAGTATTTT
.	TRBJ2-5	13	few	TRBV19	CASSIDGEETQYF	TGTGCCAGTAGTATAGACGGTGAAGAGACCCAGTACTTC
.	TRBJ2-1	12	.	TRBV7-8	CASSFFAGEQFF	TGTGCCAGCAGCTTTTTCGCTGGTGAGCAGTTCTTC
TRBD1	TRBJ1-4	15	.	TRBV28	CASSLTGAVSEKLFF	TGTGCCAGCAGTTTAACAGGGGCGGTTTCGGAAAAACTGTTTTTT
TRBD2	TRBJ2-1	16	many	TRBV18	CASSPWISGGAGEQFF	TGTGCCAGCTCACCATGGATTAGCGGGGGGGCAGGAGAGCAGTTCTTC
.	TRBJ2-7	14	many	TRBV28	CASKLYPRSYEQYF	TGTGCCAGCAAATTATATCCCCGCTCTTACGAGCAGTACTTC
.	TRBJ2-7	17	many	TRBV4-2	CASSQDPIGARSYEQYF	TGTGCCAGCAGCCAAGACCCCATCGGGGCACGCTCCTACGAGCAGTACTTC
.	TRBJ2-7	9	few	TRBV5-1	CASIWRAYF	TGCGCCAGCATATGGAGGGCGTACTTC
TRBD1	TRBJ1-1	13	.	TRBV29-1	CSVGTGGNTEAFF	TGCAGCGTTGGAACAGGGGGCAACACTGAAGCTTTCTTT
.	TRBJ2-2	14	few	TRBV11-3	CASSPRGYTGELFF	TGTGCCAGCAGCCCCAGGGGTTACACCGGGGAGCTGTTTTTT